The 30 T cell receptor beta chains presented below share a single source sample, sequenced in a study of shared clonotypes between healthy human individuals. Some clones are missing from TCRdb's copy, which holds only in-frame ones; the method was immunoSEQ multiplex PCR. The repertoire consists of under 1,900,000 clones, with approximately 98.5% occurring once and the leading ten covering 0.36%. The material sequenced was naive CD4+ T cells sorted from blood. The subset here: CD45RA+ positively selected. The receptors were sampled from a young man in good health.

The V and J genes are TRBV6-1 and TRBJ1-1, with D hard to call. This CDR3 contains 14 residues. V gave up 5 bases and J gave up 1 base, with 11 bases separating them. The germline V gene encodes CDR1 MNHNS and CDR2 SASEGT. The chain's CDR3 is CASSWSETNTEAFF. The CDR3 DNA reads TGTGCCAGCAGTTGGAGTGAAACGAACACTGAAGCTTTCTTT.

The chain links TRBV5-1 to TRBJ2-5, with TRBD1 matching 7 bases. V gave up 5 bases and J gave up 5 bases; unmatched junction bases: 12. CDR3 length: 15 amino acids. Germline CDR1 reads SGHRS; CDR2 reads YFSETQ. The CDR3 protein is CASRVRQGVWETQYF. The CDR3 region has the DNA TGCGCCAGCAGAGTGCGACAGGGTGTTTGGGAGACCCAGTACTTC.

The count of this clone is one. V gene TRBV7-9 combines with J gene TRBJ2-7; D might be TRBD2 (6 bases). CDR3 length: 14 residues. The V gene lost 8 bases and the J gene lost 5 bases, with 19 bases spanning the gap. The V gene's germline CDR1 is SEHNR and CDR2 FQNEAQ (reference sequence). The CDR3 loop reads CASRGGGGVHEQYF. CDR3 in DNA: TGTGCCAGCCGGGGAGGCGGAGGAGTCCACGAGCAGTACTTC.

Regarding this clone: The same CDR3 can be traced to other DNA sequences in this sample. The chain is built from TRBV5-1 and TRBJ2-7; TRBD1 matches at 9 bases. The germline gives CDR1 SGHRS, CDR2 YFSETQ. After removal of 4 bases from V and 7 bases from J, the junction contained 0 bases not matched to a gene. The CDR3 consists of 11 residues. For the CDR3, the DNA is TGCGCCAGCAGCGGGACAGGGGAGCAGTACTTC. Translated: CASSGTGEQYF.

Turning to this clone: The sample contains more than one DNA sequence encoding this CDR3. This CDR3 is CASSDRRNQPQHF. In DNA, the CDR3 is TGTGCCAGCAGTGACCGTCGCAATCAGCCCCAGCATTTT. V is TRBV6-1 and J is TRBJ1-5; D unclear. The CDR3 totals 13 residues. Trimming took 3 bases from V and 2 from J, leaving 5 bases between them. The germline V gene has CDR1 MNHNS and CDR2 SASEGT.

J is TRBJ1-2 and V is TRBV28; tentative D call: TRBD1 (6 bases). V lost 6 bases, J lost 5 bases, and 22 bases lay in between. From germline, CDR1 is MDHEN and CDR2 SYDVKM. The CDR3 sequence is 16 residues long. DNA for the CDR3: TGTGCCAGCAGCCGAAGTCCCGGGACACCAGATTATGGCTACACCTTC. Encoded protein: CASSRSPGTPDYGYTF.

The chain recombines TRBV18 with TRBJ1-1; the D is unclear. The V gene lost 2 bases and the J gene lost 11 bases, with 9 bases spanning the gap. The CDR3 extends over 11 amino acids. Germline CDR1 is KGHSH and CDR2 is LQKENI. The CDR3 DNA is TGTGCCAGCTCACCAACACCGTCGGCTTTCTTT. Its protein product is CASSPTPSAFF. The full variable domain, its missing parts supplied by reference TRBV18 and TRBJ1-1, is NAGVMQNPRHLVRRRGQEARLRCSPMKGHSHVYWYRQLPEEGLKFMVYLQKENIIDESGMPKERFSAEFPKEGPSILRIQQVVRGDSAAYFCASSPTPSAFFGQGTRLTVV.

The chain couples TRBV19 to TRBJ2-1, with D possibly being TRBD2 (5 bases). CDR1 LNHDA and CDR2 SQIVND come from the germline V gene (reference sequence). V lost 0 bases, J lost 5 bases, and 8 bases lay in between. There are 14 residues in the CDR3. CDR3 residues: CASSIDRGDNEQFF. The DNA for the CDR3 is TGTGCCAGTAGTATAGATCGGGGAGACAATGAGCAGTTCTTC.

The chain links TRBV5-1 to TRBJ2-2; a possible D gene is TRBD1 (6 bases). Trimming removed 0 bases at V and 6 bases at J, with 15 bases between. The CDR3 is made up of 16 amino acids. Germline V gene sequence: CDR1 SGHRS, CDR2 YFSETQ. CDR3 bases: TGCGCCAGCAGCTTGGGACAGGTACATATCGCCGGGGAGCTGTTTTTT. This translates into CASSLGQVHIAGELFF.

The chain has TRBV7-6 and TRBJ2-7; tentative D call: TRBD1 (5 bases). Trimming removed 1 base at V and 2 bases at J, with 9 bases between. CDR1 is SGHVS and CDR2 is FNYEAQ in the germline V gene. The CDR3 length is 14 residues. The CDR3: CASSLGTRTYEQYF. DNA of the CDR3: TGTGCCAGCAGCTTAGGGACACGGACCTACGAGCAGTACTTC. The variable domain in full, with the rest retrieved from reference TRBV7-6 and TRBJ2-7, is GAGVSQSPRYKVTKRGQDVALRCDPISGHVSLYWYRQALGQGPEFLTYFNYEAQQDKSGLPNDRFSAERPEGSISTLTIQRTEQRDSAMYRCASSLGTRTYEQYFGPGTRLTVT.

The CDR3 protein is CASSAPGLAGGEQFF. The CDR3 DNA reads TGTGCCAGCAGCGCCCCGGGCCTAGCGGGGGGTGAGCAGTTCTTC. J is TRBJ2-1 and V is TRBV9; 11 bases fit TRBD2. The CDR3 runs 15 residues. Germline lookup yields CDR1 SGDLS and CDR2 YYNGEE. Germline trimming cut 3 bases from V and 9 bases from J; bases unmatched to any gene: 8.

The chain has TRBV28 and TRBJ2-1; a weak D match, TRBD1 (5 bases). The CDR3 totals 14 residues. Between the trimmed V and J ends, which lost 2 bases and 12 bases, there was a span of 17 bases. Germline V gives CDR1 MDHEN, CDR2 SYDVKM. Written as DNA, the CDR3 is TGTGCCAGCAGTTTAACGCGACAGTTACTGAGGCAGTTCTTC. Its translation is CASSLTRQLLRQFF.

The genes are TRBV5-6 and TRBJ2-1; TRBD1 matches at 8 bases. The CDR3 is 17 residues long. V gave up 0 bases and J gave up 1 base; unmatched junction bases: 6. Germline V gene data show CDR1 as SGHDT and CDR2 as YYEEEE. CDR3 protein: CASSLDYGTGSYNEQFF. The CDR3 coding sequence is TGTGCCAGCAGCTTGGATTATGGGACAGGTTCCTACAATGAGCAGTTCTTC.

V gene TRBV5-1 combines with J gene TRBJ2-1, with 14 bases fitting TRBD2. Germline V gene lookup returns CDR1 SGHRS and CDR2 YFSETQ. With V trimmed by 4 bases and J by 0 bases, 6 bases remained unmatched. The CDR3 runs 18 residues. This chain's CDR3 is CASSIRTSGRSSYNEQFF. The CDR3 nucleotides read TGCGCCAGCAGCATCCGGACTAGCGGGAGGAGCTCCTACAATGAGCAGTTCTTC.

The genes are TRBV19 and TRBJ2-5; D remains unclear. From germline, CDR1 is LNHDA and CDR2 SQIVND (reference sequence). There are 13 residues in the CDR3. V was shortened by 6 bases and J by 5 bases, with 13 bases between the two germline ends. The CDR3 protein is CASSRLSWETQYF. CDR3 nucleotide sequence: TGTGCCAGTAGCCGTCTGTCGTGGGAGACCCAGTACTTC.

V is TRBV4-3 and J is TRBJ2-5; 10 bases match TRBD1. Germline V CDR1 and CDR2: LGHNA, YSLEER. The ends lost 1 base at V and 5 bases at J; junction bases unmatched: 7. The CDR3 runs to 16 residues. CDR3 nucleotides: TGCGCCAGCAGCCAAGGGGACAGGGGCGCCCCTGAGACCCAGTACTTC. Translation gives CASSQGDRGAPETQYF.

The CDR3 is CASSLSPDGDTEAFF. The CDR3 coding sequence is TGTGCCAGCAGCTTGTCCCCCGACGGGGACACTGAAGCTTTCTTT. The V and J genes are TRBV5-4 and TRBJ1-1; no clear D gene. The V end was cut by 1 base, the J end by 3 bases, with 13 bases between. Germline V CDR1 and CDR2: SGHNT, YYREEE (reference sequence). There are 15 residues in the CDR3. Using reference TRBV5-4 and TRBJ1-1 for the parts outside the CDR3, the full variable domain is ETGVTQSPTHLIKTRGQQVTLRCSSQSGHNTVSWYQQALGQGPQFIFQYYREEENGRGNFPPRFSGLQFPNYSSELNVNALELDDSALYLCASSLSPDGDTEAFFGQGTRLTVV.

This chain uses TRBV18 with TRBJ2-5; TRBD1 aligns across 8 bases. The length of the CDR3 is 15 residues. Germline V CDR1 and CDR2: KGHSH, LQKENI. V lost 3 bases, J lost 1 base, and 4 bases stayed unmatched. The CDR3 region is CASSPDRGTQETQYF. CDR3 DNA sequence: TGTGCCAGCTCACCCGACAGGGGAACCCAAGAGACCCAGTACTTC.

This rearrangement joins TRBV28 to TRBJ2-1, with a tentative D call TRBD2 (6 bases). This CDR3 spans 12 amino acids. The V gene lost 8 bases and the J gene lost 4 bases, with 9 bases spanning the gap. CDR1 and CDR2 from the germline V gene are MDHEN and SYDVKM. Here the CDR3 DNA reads TGTGCCAGCCGGAGGGGATACAATGAGCAGTTCTTC. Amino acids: CASRRGYNEQFF.

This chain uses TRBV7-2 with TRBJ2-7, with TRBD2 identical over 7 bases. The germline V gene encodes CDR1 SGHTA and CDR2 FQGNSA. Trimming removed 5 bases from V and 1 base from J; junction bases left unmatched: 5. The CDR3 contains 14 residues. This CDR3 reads CASSPRLASYEQYF. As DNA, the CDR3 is TGTGCCAGCAGCCCCCGACTAGCTTCCTACGAGCAGTACTTC.

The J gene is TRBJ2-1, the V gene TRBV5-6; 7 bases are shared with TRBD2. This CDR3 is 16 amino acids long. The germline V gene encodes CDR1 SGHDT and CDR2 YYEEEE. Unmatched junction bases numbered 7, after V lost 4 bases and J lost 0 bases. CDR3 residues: CASSIRGGSSYNEQFF. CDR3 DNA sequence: TGTGCCAGCAGCATAAGGGGCGGGAGCTCCTACAATGAGCAGTTCTTC.

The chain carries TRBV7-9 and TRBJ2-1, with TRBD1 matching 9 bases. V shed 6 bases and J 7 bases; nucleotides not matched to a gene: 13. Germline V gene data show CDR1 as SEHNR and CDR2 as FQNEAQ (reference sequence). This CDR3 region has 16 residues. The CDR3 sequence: CASSHPRQGVVNEQFF. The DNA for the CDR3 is TGTGCCAGCAGTCACCCTCGACAGGGGGTCGTTAATGAGCAGTTCTTC.

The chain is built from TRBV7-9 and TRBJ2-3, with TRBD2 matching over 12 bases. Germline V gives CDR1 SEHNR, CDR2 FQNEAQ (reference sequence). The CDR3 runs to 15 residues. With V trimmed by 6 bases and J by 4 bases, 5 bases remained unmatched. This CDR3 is CASSETSGRPDTQYF. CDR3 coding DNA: TGTGCCAGCAGTGAGACTAGCGGGAGACCAGATACGCAGTATTTT. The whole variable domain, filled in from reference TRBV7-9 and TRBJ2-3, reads DTGVSQNPRHKITKRGQNVTFRCDPISEHNRLYWYRQTLGQGPEFLTYFQNEAQLEKSRLLSDRFSAERPKGSFSTLEIQRTEQGDSAMYLCASSETSGRPDTQYFGPGTRLTVL.

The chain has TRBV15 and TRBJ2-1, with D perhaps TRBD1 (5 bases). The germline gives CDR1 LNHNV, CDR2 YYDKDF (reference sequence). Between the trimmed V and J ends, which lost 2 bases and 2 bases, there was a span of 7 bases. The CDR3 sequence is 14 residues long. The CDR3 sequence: CATSRLGAYNEQFF. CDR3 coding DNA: TGTGCCACCAGCAGACTAGGGGCCTACAATGAGCAGTTCTTC.

The CDR3 here is CASSGQGTETQYF. The CDR3 DNA sequence: TGTGCCAGCAGTGGACAGGGAACAGAGACCCAGTACTTC. The V gene is TRBV2, the J gene TRBJ2-5; 7 bases fit TRBD1. The CDR3 has 13 amino acids. Unmatched junction bases numbered 3, after V lost 4 bases and J lost 4 bases. Germline V gene sequence: CDR1 SNHLY, CDR2 FYNNEI.

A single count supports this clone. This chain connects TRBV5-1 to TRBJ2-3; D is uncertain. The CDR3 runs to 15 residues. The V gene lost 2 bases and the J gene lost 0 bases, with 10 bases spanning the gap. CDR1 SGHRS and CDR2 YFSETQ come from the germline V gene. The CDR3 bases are TGCGCCAGCAGCTTTACGACTCAAAGCACAGATACGCAGTATTTT. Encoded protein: CASSFTTQSTDTQYF.

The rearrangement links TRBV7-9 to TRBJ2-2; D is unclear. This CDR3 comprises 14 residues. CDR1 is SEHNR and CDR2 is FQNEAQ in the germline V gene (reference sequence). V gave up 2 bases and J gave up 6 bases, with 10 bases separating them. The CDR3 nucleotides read TGTGCCAGCAGCTTAATTAGAAATGCCGGGGAGCTGTTTTTT. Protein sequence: CASSLIRNAGELFF.

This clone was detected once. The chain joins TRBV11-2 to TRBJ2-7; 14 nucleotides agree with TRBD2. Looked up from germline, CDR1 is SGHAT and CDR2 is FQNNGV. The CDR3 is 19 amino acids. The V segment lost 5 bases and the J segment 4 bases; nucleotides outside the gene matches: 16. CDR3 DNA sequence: TGTGCCAGCAGCCTCGGACTAGCGGGAGGAGGGACAACATCATACGAGCAGTACTTC. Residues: CASSLGLAGGGTTSYEQYF.

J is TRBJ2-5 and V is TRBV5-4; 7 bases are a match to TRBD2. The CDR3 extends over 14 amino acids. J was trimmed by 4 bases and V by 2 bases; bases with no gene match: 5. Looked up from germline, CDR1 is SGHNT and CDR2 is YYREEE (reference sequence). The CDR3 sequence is CASSLSGTGETQYF. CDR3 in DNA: TGTGCCAGCAGCTTAAGCGGGACGGGAGAGACCCAGTACTTC.

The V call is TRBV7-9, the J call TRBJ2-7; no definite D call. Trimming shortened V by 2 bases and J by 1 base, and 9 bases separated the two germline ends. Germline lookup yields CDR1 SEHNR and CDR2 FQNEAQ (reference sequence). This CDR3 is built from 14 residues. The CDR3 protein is CASSLTEYSYEQYF. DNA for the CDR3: TGTGCCAGCAGCTTAACCGAGTATTCCTACGAGCAGTACTTC.